These 21 T cell receptor beta chains originate from one sample sequenced in a study of blood T cell repertoires in COVID-19. The method was immunoSEQ multiplex PCR; TCRdb's version includes in-frame clones alone and lacks a portion of them. The repertoire holds more than 85,000 clones, with over 80% as singletons. The material sequenced was peripheral blood. These receptors were collected from an elderly man with acute or convalescent COVID-19.

Here the CDR3 DNA reads TGTGCCAGCAGCTTAGTAGGGGACTACGAGCAGTACTTC. Residues: CASSLVGDYEQYF. The chain couples TRBV7-2 to TRBJ2-7; maybe TRBD1 (5 bases). The CDR3 is 13 residues long. CDR1 is SGHTA and CDR2 is FQGNSA in the germline V gene. V gave up 1 base and J gave up 3 bases, with 7 bases separating them.

This chain links TRBV28 with TRBJ2-1; 10 nucleotides agree with TRBD1. Per the germline V gene, CDR1 is MDHEN and CDR2 is SYDVKM. The trim removed 5 bases at V and 8 bases at J, leaving 12 bases unmatched. This CDR3 has 16 amino acids. Written as DNA, the CDR3 is TGTGCCAGCAGTGTAGGGACAGGGGTGGGTATAGATGAGCAGTTCTTC. It specifies CASSVGTGVGIDEQFF.

The chain joins TRBV11-2 to TRBJ1-1, with D tentatively TRBD1 (5 bases). There are 15 residues in the CDR3. With 5 bases removed from V and 2 bases from J, the gap between germline ends came to 15 bases. Germline V gene sequence: CDR1 SGHAT, CDR2 FQNNGV. CDR3 region: CASSPPGLTNTEAFF. CDR3 DNA: TGTGCCAGCAGCCCACCGGGACTAACCAACACTGAAGCTTTCTTT.

The chain combines TRBV19 with TRBJ2-1; D possibly corresponds to TRBD1 (6 bases). CDR3 length equals 12 residues. Looked up from germline, CDR1 is LNHDA and CDR2 is SQIVND (reference sequence). Trimming removed 9 bases from V and 4 bases from J, with 10 bases in between. The CDR3 reads CASGDRYNEQFF. Written as DNA, the CDR3 is TGTGCCAGCGGCGACAGGTACAATGAGCAGTTCTTC.

The J gene is TRBJ2-2, the V gene TRBV7-2, with 7 bases that match TRBD1. Germline V gene data show CDR1 as SGHTA and CDR2 as FQGNSA. V shed 5 bases and J 4 bases; nucleotides not matched to a gene: 1. The CDR3 is 13 residues long. The CDR3 DNA reads TGTGCCAGCAGCCGGACAGGCACCGGGGAGCTGTTTTTT. Translating it yields CASSRTGTGELFF.

In DNA form, the CDR3 reads TGCGCCAGCAGCCGCCTCCCCGGGGGCGAGCAGTACTTC. This codes for CASSRLPGGEQYF. This chain joins TRBV4-3 and TRBJ2-7; TRBD2 is a possible D gene (6 bases). CDR1 is LGHNA and CDR2 is YSLEER in the germline V gene. The CDR3 totals 13 residues. V was cut by 4 bases and J by 6 bases, with 13 bases left in between.

The chain couples TRBV27 to TRBJ2-6; D is ambiguous. Deletions cut 6 bases from V and 2 bases from J, with 8 bases between. Germline V gene data show CDR1 as MNHEY and CDR2 as SMNVEV (reference sequence). The CDR3 extends over 14 amino acids. The CDR3 nucleotides are TGTGCCAGCAGATTCGAGGCTGGGGCCAACGTCCTGACTTTC. Its translation: CASRFEAGANVLTF.

This clone appeared once. This chain joins TRBV29-1 and TRBJ2-3, with 7 positions matching TRBD2. Germline values: CDR1 SQVTM, CDR2 ANQGSEA. Trimming took 7 bases from V and 0 from J; bases not matched to a gene: 10. The CDR3 covers 15 residues. The CDR3 bases are TGCAGCGCCCTCGGGGGGAGGCCTAGCACAGATACGCAGTATTTT. Translating gives CSALGGRPSTDTQYF.

This clone was found once. The gene calls are TRBV23-1 and TRBJ1-5; D is ambiguous. TRBV23-1 is reported as an ORF; its role is uncertain. The CDR3 extends over 17 amino acids. Trimming pared 0 bases from V and 0 bases from J, leaving 12 bases between. The CDR3 DNA reads TGCGCCAGCAGTCAATCATCTATTAACTTTAGCAATCAGCCCCAGCATTTT. Translation gives CASSQSSINFSNQPQHF.

This clone has just one count. The gene calls are TRBV20-1 and TRBJ2-1; tentatively, D is TRBD2 (6 bases). V dropped 3 bases and J dropped 14 bases, with 14 bases sitting between them. There are 11 residues in the CDR3. Germline CDR1 reads DFQATT; CDR2 reads SNEGSKA (reference sequence). CDR3 DNA: TGCAGTGCTAGGGGACTTTCTTGGGAGTTCTTC. Its translation is CSARGLSWEFF.

The rearrangement uses TRBV7-9 and TRBJ1-6; D possibly corresponds to TRBD1 (6 bases). V was shortened by 8 bases and J by 9 bases, with 20 bases between the two germline ends. CDR1 is SEHNR and CDR2 is FQNEAQ in the germline V gene (reference sequence). The CDR3 length is 15 residues. CDR3 nucleotide sequence: TGTGCCAGCGGCCCAACAGGGTCATCGGGTTCACCCCTCCACTTT. This codes for CASGPTGSSGSPLHF.

The chain uses TRBV25-1 and TRBJ1-2, with a weak D call TRBD1 (5 bases). Trimming took 7 bases from V and 6 from J, leaving 18 bases between them. Germline CDR1 reads MGHDK; CDR2 reads SYGVNS. CDR3 size: 14 residues. Written as DNA, the CDR3 is TGTGCCAGCACGACGGACACCCCGTCCCATGGCTACACCTTC. Translation gives CASTTDTPSHGYTF.

The chain combines TRBV5-1 with TRBJ2-7, with 13 bases aligning to TRBD2. The junction had 0 bases not matched to a gene; V was cut back by 0 bases and J by 3 bases. Germline CDR1 SGHRS, CDR2 YFSETQ. The CDR3 totals 15 residues. CDR3 nucleotide sequence: TGCGCCAGCAGCTTGGGGACTAGCGGGAGCTACGAGCAGTACTTC. Its protein product is CASSLGTSGSYEQYF.

This sequence joins TRBV24-1 and TRBJ1-4; D is possibly TRBD1 (5 bases). The CDR3 runs to 15 residues. From germline, CDR1 is KGHDR and CDR2 SFDVKD. With 2 bases removed from V and 3 bases from J, the gap between germline ends came to 9 bases. Here the CDR3 DNA reads TGTGCCACCAGTGATTCAGGGCTAGCTAATGAAAAACTGTTTTTT. It is translated as CATSDSGLANEKLFF.

The rearrangement links TRBV19 to TRBJ1-2, with 8 bases fitting TRBD1. Germline assignment: CDR1 LNHDA and CDR2 SQIVND (reference sequence). V trimming: 8 bases; J trimming: 5 bases; junction bases outside the gene matches: 10. The CDR3 is 14 residues long. The CDR3 region is CASRMTGVIYGYTF. DNA of the CDR3: TGTGCCAGTCGAATGACAGGGGTTATATATGGCTACACCTTC.

The chain employs TRBV11-2 and TRBJ2-1, with D tentatively TRBD2 (6 bases). The CDR3 runs 14 residues. Germline lookup yields CDR1 SGHAT and CDR2 FQNNGV. Deletions cut 5 bases from V and 5 bases from J, with 13 bases between. For the CDR3, the DNA is TGTGCCAGCAGCCCGGGGACTCTCAACAATGAGCAGTTCTTC. The encoded protein is CASSPGTLNNEQFF.

This clone has a single count. This rearrangement joins TRBV29-1 to TRBJ1-1; no definite D call. The V gene's germline CDR1 is SQVTM and CDR2 ANQGSEA. The CDR3 is made up of 14 amino acids. Trimming shortened V by 3 bases and J by 0 bases, and 11 bases separated the two germline ends. CDR3 protein: CSVEDSGLNTEAFF. The DNA for the CDR3 is TGCAGCGTTGAGGATTCGGGGTTGAACACTGAAGCTTTCTTT. Full variable domain (outside the CDR3, taken from reference TRBV29-1 and TRBJ1-1): SAVISQKPSRDICQRGTSLTIQCQVDSQVTMMFWYRQQPGQSLTLIATANQGSEATYESGFVIDKFPISRPNLTFSTLTVSNMSPEDSSIYLCSVEDSGLNTEAFFGQGTRLTVV.

The rearrangement links TRBV4-1 to TRBJ1-6, with 8 positions matching TRBD1. With 4 bases clipped from V and 10 bases from J, the junction kept 6 bases outside the gene matches. CDR3 length equals 14 residues. CDR1 and CDR2 (germline): MGHRA, YSYEKL. CDR3 nucleotides: TGCGCCAGCAGCCCAGGACAGGGAGGCTCACCCCTCCACTTT. Translated: CASSPGQGGSPLHF.

The rearrangement joins TRBV18 to TRBJ2-5; D is possibly TRBD1 (6 bases). With 4 bases removed from V and 5 bases from J, the gap between germline ends came to 14 bases. The germline CDR1 and CDR2 sequences are KGHSH and LQKENI. This CDR3 is 14 amino acids long. CDR3 region: CASSLAGVQETQYF. CDR3 DNA sequence: TGTGCCAGCTCACTTGCAGGGGTCCAGGAGACCCAGTACTTC. The whole variable domain, remainder taken from reference TRBV18 and TRBJ2-5, is NAGVMQNPRHLVRRRGQEARLRCSPMKGHSHVYWYRQLPEEGLKFMVYLQKENIIDESGMPKERFSAEFPKEGPSILRIQQVVRGDSAAYFCASSLAGVQETQYFGPGTRLLVL.

The chain has TRBV19 and TRBJ2-1; 7 nucleotides line up with TRBD1. With V trimmed by 3 bases and J by 7 bases, 6 bases remained unmatched. CDR3 size: 14 residues. Germline-derived CDR1 and CDR2 are LNHDA and SQIVND (reference sequence). Here the CDR3 DNA reads TGTGCCAGTAGTATGACAGGGAATAGGAATGAGCAGTTCTTC. It is translated as CASSMTGNRNEQFF.

The chain recombines TRBV10-2 with TRBJ1-6, with D maybe TRBD1 (6 bases). The CDR3 spans 15 residues. Germline V lookup: CDR1 WSHSY, CDR2 SAAADI. V was clipped by 2 bases and J by 2 bases, with 7 bases between them. CDR3 amino acids: CASSETGTYNSPLHF. In nucleotides, the CDR3 is TGCGCCAGCAGTGAGACAGGGACCTATAATTCACCCCTCCACTTT.